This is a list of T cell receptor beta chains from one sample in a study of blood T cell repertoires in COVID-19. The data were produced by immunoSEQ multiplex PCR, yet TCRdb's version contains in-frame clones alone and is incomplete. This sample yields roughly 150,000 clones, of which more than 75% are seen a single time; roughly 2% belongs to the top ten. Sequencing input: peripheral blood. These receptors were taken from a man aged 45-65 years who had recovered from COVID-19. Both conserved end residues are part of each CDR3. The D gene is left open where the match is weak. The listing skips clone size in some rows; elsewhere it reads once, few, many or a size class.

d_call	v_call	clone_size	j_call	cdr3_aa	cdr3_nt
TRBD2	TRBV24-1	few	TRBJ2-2	CATRSGGSTGELFF	TGTGCCACCAGAAGCGGGGGGTCTACCGGGGAGCTGTTTTTT
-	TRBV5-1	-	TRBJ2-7	CASSLGTGPAFGEQYF	TGCGCCAGCAGCTTGGGTACAGGGCCCGCGTTTGGCGAGCAGTACTTC
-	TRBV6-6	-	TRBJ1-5	CASSFPNQPQHF	TGTGCCAGCAGTTTCCCAAATCAGCCCCAGCATTTT
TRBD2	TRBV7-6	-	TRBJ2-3	CASSPLASGATTDTQYF	TGTGCCAGCAGCCCCTTGGCTAGCGGGGCCACCACAGATACGCAGTATTTT
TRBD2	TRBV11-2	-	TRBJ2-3	CASSLAGGPTDTQYF	TGTGCCAGCAGCCTAGCGGGGGGGCCTACAGATACGCAGTATTTT
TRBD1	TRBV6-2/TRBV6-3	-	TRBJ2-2	CASSYQGVGTGELFF	TGTGCCAGCAGTTACCAGGGGGTTGGAACCGGGGAGCTGTTTTTT
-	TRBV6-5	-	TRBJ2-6	CASSRVFGANVLTF	TGTGCCAGCTCCAGGGTATTTGGGGCCAACGTCCTGACTTTC
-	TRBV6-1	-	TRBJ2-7	CASSEIGQGPYEQYF	TGTGCCAGCAGTGAAATTGGGCAGGGTCCCTACGAGCAGTACTTC
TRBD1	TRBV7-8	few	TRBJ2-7	CASSLGGGTGSLEQYF	TGTGCCAGCAGCTTAGGGGGGGGGACAGGGTCCCTCGAGCAGTACTTC
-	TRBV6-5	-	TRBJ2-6	CASTKQASGANVLTF	TGTGCCAGCACTAAACAGGCCTCAGGGGCCAACGTCCTGACTTTC
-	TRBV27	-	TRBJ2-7	CASSHLPSEQYF	TGTGCCAGCAGCCATCTCCCTAGCGAGCAGTACTTC
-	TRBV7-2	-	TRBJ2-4	CASSAGLENIQYF	TGTGCCAGCAGCGCAGGACTGGAAAACATTCAGTACTTC
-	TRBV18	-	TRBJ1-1	CASSPPREYTEAFF	TGTGCCAGCTCACCACCGAGGGAATACACTGAAGCTTTCTTT
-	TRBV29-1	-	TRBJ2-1	CSVRPPSGSYNEQFF	TGCAGCGTCAGACCCCCCTCCGGGTCTTACAATGAGCAGTTCTTC
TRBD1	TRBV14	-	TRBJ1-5	CASSQGQGNQPQHF	TGTGCCAGCAGCCAAGGACAGGGAAATCAGCCCCAGCATTTT
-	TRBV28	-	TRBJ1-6	CASRPPGPRVNSPLHF	TGTGCCAGCAGGCCTCCAGGGCCGAGAGTTAATTCACCCCTCCACTTT
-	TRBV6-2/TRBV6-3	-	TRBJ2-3	CASSYVGDTDTQYF	TGTGCCAGCAGTTATGTGGGAGACACAGATACGCAGTATTTT
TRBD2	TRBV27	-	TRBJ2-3	CASRSLAGGPADTQYF	TGTGCCAGCAGATCACTAGCGGGAGGGCCCGCAGATACGCAGTATTTT